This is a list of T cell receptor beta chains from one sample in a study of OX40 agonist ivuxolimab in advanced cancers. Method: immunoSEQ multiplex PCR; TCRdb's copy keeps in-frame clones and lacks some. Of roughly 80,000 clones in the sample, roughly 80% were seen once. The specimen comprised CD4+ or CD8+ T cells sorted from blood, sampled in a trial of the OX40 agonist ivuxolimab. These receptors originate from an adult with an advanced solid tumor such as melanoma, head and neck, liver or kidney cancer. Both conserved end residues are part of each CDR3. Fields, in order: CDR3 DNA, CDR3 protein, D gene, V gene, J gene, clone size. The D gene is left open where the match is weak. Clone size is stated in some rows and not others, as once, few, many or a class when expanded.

TGTGCCACGGGGGGGTCAGCTAGCGGGATCGGCACCGGGGAGCTGTTTTTT	CATGGSASGIGTGELFF	TRBD2	TRBV28	TRBJ2-2	NA
TGTGCCAGCAGCCGTCTAACCGGGGCTGTGAATGAGCAGTTCTTC	CASSRLTGAVNEQFF	NA	TRBV7-9	TRBJ2-1	NA
TGCAGTGCTAGTTCCTACGAGCAGTACTTC	CSASSYEQYF	NA	TRBV20-1	TRBJ2-7	once
TGTGCCAGCAGCGCCCTGACAGGGGCAAACATTCAGTACTTC	CASSALTGANIQYF	TRBD1	TRBV5-6	TRBJ2-4	once
TGTGCCAGCAGTTTAGGGTTGGCGGGATCACCCTACAATGAGCAGTTCTTC	CASSLGLAGSPYNEQFF	NA	TRBV28	TRBJ2-1	NA
TGTGCCAGCAGGGGAGGAAACCAGCCCCAGCATTTT	CASRGGNQPQHF	NA	TRBV6-1	TRBJ1-5	NA
TGCGCCAGCAGTACCGGGACTAGCGGGGGATATACGCAGTATTTT	CASSTGTSGGYTQYF	TRBD2	TRBV10-2	TRBJ2-3	NA
TGTGCCAGCAGGCGGGACGGCCGTTTGGGTTCACCCCTCCACTTT	CASRRDGRLGSPLHF	NA	TRBV6-5	TRBJ1-6	NA
TGTGCCAGCAGCCGCCTGGGACGGACTAGCACAGATACGCAGTATTTT	CASSRLGRTSTDTQYF	NA	TRBV28	TRBJ2-3	NA
TGCGCCAGCAGCTTGGAGTTAGACAGTCTTGGGACCCAGTACTTC	CASSLELDSLGTQYF	NA	TRBV5-1	TRBJ2-5	NA
TGCGCCAGCAGTGGGGGGCGAACCTACAATGAGCAGTTCTTC	CASSGGRTYNEQFF	NA	TRBV10-2	TRBJ2-1	NA
TGTGCCAGCAGCGCTTGGGACTATGGCTACACCTTC	CASSAWDYGYTF	NA	TRBV11-2	TRBJ1-2	NA
TGTGCCAGCAGTCCGACTAGACTGAGCTCGAGGACCCAGTACTTC	CASSPTRLSSRTQYF	NA	TRBV27	TRBJ2-5	NA
TGTGCCAGCAGCGCCACCGGGACTAGCGGGAGAGGATTTGGCGATGAGCAGTTCTTC	CASSATGTSGRGFGDEQFF	TRBD2	TRBV11-2	TRBJ2-1	NA
TGTGCCAGCAGCTTGCTAGAGGGAGCCGAGCAGTACTTC	CASSLLEGAEQYF	NA	TRBV5-6	TRBJ2-7	NA
TGTGCCAGCAGCTTAGTGGTTCGGGGTAGCAATCAGCCCCAGCATTTT	CASSLVVRGSNQPQHF	NA	TRBV7-2	TRBJ1-5	NA
TGCGCCAGCAGCCAATTATTGGTGGACAGGGGGCGCGTAACCTTC	CASSQLLVDRGRVTF	TRBD1	TRBV4-1	TRBJ1-2	NA
TGTGCCAGAAGCTATACAGGACCGGGGCGGGTAGAGCAGTACTTC	CARSYTGPGRVEQYF	NA	TRBV5-3	TRBJ2-7	NA
TGTGCCAGCACCCGGACAGGCTACGAGCAGTACTTC	CASTRTGYEQYF	TRBD1	TRBV6-6	TRBJ2-7	NA
TGTGCCAGCAGCGGGACAGGTCCTTTAGGCGGGGAGCTGTTTTTT	CASSGTGPLGGELFF	TRBD1	TRBV28	TRBJ2-2	few
TGTGCCAGTAGTAGCTACAGCTCCTTGAACACTGAAGCTTTCTTT	CASSSYSSLNTEAFF	NA	TRBV19	TRBJ1-1	NA
TGTGCCAGCAGACGAAGGACAGGGGACAATTCACCCCTCCACTTT	CASRRRTGDNSPLHF	TRBD1	TRBV6-5	TRBJ1-6	few
TGTGCCAGCAGCCAAGATCACCCGGGAATAGGAGCAGATACGCAGTATTTT	CASSQDHPGIGADTQYF	NA	TRBV14	TRBJ2-3	NA
TGTGCCAGCAGCTTCCAGGCCACCTCCACAGATACGCAGTATTTT	CASSFQATSTDTQYF	NA	TRBV7-9	TRBJ2-3	NA
TGTGCCAGCGGACTGGACAGGAGAAACTATGGCTACACCTTC	CASGLDRRNYGYTF	TRBD1	TRBV6-5	TRBJ1-2	NA
TGTGCTAGCAGCCAGGGTAGGACGATCACCTACAATGAGCAGTTCTTC	CASSQGRTITYNEQFF	NA	TRBV7-7	TRBJ2-1	NA
TGTGCCAGCAGCGGATTACATGGCACTGAAGCTTTCTTT	CASSGLHGTEAFF	NA	TRBV9	TRBJ1-1	NA
TGTGCCAGCAGCTTAGAAGGCCGGGGCCTAGCGGGGGATGATGAGCAGTTCTTC	CASSLEGRGLAGDDEQFF	TRBD2	TRBV7-9	TRBJ2-1	NA
TGTGCCAGCAGCTTGGTCGGCAGGGATGGGACCCAGTACTTC	CASSLVGRDGTQYF	NA	TRBV5-6	TRBJ2-5	NA
NA	CASSSSGEGIYSNQPQHF	NA	TRBV28	TRBJ1-5	NA
TGTGCCACCAGCAGAGTTACCCGACCCGAGGGGGTATCCAATCAGCCCCAGCATTTT	CATSRVTRPEGVSNQPQHF	NA	TRBV15	TRBJ1-5	NA
TGTGCTAGCAGCTTAGAGGGGGGTCACACCGGGGAGCTGTTTTTT	CASSLEGGHTGELFF	NA	TRBV7-7	TRBJ2-2	few
TGTGCCAGCAGCATTAACTCCGGGACAGGGGGGCCCAAGTACTTC	CASSINSGTGGPKYF	TRBD1	TRBV7-3	TRBJ2-7	once
TGTGCCAGCAGCCGGGGACAGGGGAGCTCCTACGAGCAGTACTTC	CASSRGQGSSYEQYF	TRBD1	TRBV5-4	TRBJ2-7	NA
TGTGCCAGCAGCTTTTCTTCCCCGTGGGGCACTGAAGCTTTCTTT	CASSFSSPWGTEAFF	NA	TRBV7-2	TRBJ1-1	NA
TGTGCCAGCCCCCCCGCGCGGGGGGGCGAGTCCTACAATGAGCAGTTCTTC	CASPPARGGESYNEQFF	TRBD2	TRBV25-1	TRBJ2-1	NA
TGTGCCAGCAGCCAAGATGGGGTAGGAGGAGAGCAGTTCTTC	CASSQDGVGGEQFF	NA	TRBV14	TRBJ2-1	NA